This TCR beta chain stems from a study of blood T cell repertoires in COVID-19. The wider study: Samples representing acute and convalescent COVID-19 were sourced from the United States, Italy and Spain. The analysed material was cDNA or gDNA that came from T cells, B-cell-depleted T cells, or PBMCs.

In the source study's methods: Estimated nucleated cell counts came from reference gene primer amplification. The repertoire was sequenced with immunoSEQ multiplex PCR; TCRdb's copy has only in-frame clones and lacks some. The DNA gave D and trimming, while V, J and clone size come from that table. The sample has around 250,000 clones, roughly 80% seen once. The table lists this clone with a count of one. CDR1 and CDR2 (germline): SGHAT, FQNNGV. This CDR3 has 12 residues. V lost 8 bases, J lost 14 bases, and 19 bases lay in between. A COVID-19 case had been met by exposed participants during the 2 weeks before study entry.

Sequencing used PBMCs or T cells enriched from blood (not recorded which). The chain carries TRBV11-2 and TRBJ2-1; tentatively, D is TRBD2 (5 bases). This clonotype was obtained from a man in his forties or fifties who had been exposed to COVID-19. This chain's CDR3 is CASGTSGLEKFF. CDR3 sequence (DNA): TGTGCCAGCGGAACGAGCGGACTCGAGAAGTTCTTC.